What follows describes a single TCR beta chain. This sample stems from a study of shared clonotypes between healthy human individuals. Healthy adults negative for HIV, lacking recent acute infections or vaccinations, served as donors. Germline loops: CDR1 GTSNPN, CDR2 SVGIG (reference sequence). The length of the CDR3 is 14 residues. The V gene lost 0 bases and the J gene lost 2 bases, with 10 bases spanning the gap. Samples underwent the assay at deep level. Approximately 32,000 T cell genomes, or 300 to 350 ng DNA, went into unsorted PBMC replicate PCRs. Unsorted PBMC DNA underwent sequencing on ten immunoSEQ deep assay plates. Some clones are missing from TCRdb's copy, which holds only in-frame ones; the method was immunoSEQ multiplex PCR. The table lists about 490,000 clones, approximately 78% of them singletons.

This TCR derives from a woman aged 40 to 50 in good health. Some clones in this sample may be carry-over from other donors' samples. This rearrangement joins TRBV30 to TRBJ1-1; D uncertain. The sequenced sample was PBMCs. The CDR3: CAWSVGRLNTEAFF. The CDR3 region has the DNA TGTGCCTGGAGTGTCGGCAGGCTAAACACTGAAGCTTTCTTT.